Below are 28 T cell receptor beta chains sequenced from a single sample in a study of shared clonotypes between healthy human individuals. TCRdb's table, derived via immunoSEQ multiplex PCR, lists solely in-frame clones and lacks some. Altogether roughly 2.4 million clones are present, around 95% being singletons, with the ten largest covering more than 0.1%. Sequencing input: naive CD4+ T cells sorted from blood. Subset here: CD45RA+ positively selected. The receptors shown here come from a man younger than 30 in good health.

The CDR3 sequence is CASNGLAGTNTGELFF. The CDR3 coding sequence is TGTGCCAGCAATGGACTAGCGGGGACAAACACCGGGGAGCTGTTTTTT. The rearrangement uses TRBV2 and TRBJ2-2, with 12 bases matching TRBD2. V was clipped by 7 bases and J by 2 bases; unmatched bases: 5. This CDR3 is 16 amino acids long. Germline CDR1 reads SNHLY; CDR2 reads FYNNEI.

The chain employs TRBV6-1 and TRBJ2-7; possible D gene TRBD1, 6 bases. The germline CDR1 and CDR2 sequences are MNHNS and SASEGT. Trimming cost V 2 bases and J 2 bases, with 10 bases left between them. The CDR3 sequence is 14 residues long. The CDR3 sequence: CASSEQGIAYEQYF. CDR3 sequence (DNA): TGTGCCAGCAGTGAACAGGGGATAGCCTACGAGCAGTACTTC.

The chain has TRBV11-2 and TRBJ2-7; D may be TRBD1 (6 bases). The CDR3 covers 14 residues. From germline, CDR1 is SGHAT and CDR2 FQNNGV. Deletions cut 5 bases from V and 5 bases from J, with 16 bases between. CDR3 in amino acids: CASSLGQGLDEQYF. The DNA for the CDR3 is TGTGCCAGCAGCCTGGGTCAGGGGTTGGACGAGCAGTACTTC.

The genes are TRBV6-5 and TRBJ2-1; TRBD2 agrees at 10 bases. V trimming: 3 bases; J trimming: 5 bases; junction bases outside the gene matches: 4. This CDR3 has 15 amino acids. Germline assignment: CDR1 MNHEY and CDR2 SVGAGI. DNA for the CDR3: TGTGCCAGCAGTTATAAGCGGGGGGGGAACAATGAGCAGTTCTTC. Amino acids: CASSYKRGGNNEQFF.

The CDR3 loop is CASSTGTLDYGYTF. In DNA form, the CDR3 reads TGCGCCAGCAGCACCGGGACACTCGACTATGGCTACACCTTC. The chain carries TRBV5-1 and TRBJ1-2; TRBD1 is a possible D gene (6 bases). The CDR3 consists of 14 residues. Germline values: CDR1 SGHRS, CDR2 YFSETQ. V gave up 4 bases and J gave up 3 bases, with 13 bases separating them.

This rearrangement joins TRBV7-3 to TRBJ2-2, with no clear D. The germline gives CDR1 SGHTA, CDR2 FQGTGA. CDR3 size: 13 residues. V dropped 2 bases and J dropped 7 bases, with 8 bases sitting between them. As DNA, the CDR3 is TGTGCCAGCAGCTTAGCTGGAATCGGGGAGCTGTTTTTT. This gives the protein CASSLAGIGELFF.

The V call is TRBV10-3, the J call TRBJ2-7; D not resolved. CDR3 length: 12 residues. The germline gives CDR1 ENHRY, CDR2 SYGVKD. V dropped 4 bases and J dropped 7 bases, with 11 bases sitting between them. DNA of the CDR3: TGTGCCATCAGTGGGTCTTTAGGGGAGCAGTACTTC. Its translation: CAISGSLGEQYF.

V gene TRBV6-1 combines with J gene TRBJ2-5, with no clear D. Trimming took 2 bases from V and 4 from J, leaving 8 bases between them. This CDR3 comprises 13 residues. Germline V gene data show CDR1 as MNHNS and CDR2 as SASEGT. CDR3 in DNA: TGTGCCAGCAGTGAATTAAGAGGAGAGACCCAGTACTTC. This encodes CASSELRGETQYF.

The chain is built from TRBV25-1 and TRBJ2-7; 8 bases fit TRBD2. This CDR3 region has 15 residues. Trimming cost V 6 bases and J 1 base; bases outside gene matches: 8. Germline V lookup: CDR1 MGHDK, CDR2 SYGVNS. In DNA form, the CDR3 reads TGTGCCAGCAGCCGGGAGGGTTATGCATCCTACGAGCAGTACTTC. Protein product: CASSREGYASYEQYF.

V gene TRBV10-3 combines with J gene TRBJ2-7; 7 nucleotides match TRBD1. There are 12 residues in the CDR3. V was clipped by 5 bases and J by 5 bases; unmatched bases: 3. Germline CDR1 ENHRY, CDR2 SYGVKD. The CDR3 bases are TGTGCCATCAGTTATGACAGGGACGAGCAGTACTTC. It is translated as CAISYDRDEQYF.

The chain has TRBV5-4 and TRBJ2-7; 14 bases map to TRBD2. CDR1 is SGHNT, CDR2 YYREEE, per germline (reference sequence). The V gene end was trimmed by 4 bases and the J gene end by 6 bases; junction bases not matched to a gene: 15. The CDR3 extends over 18 amino acids. CDR3 DNA: TGTGCCAGCAGCCGTATTGGGACTAGCGGGAGTTTGGAGGGCGAGCAGTACTTC. Its translation: CASSRIGTSGSLEGEQYF.

The chain combines TRBV5-4 with TRBJ2-2; the D is unclear. Germline CDR1 reads SGHNT; CDR2 reads YYREEE (reference sequence). CDR3 length: 13 residues. V was shortened by 2 bases and J by 7 bases, with 9 bases between the two germline ends. The DNA of the CDR3 is TGTGCCAGCAGCTTTGAGTCTGGCGGGGAGCTGTTTTTT. Amino acids: CASSFESGGELFF.

V and J are TRBV7-9 and TRBJ1-4; 9 nucleotides line up with TRBD1. The CDR3 is made up of 15 amino acids. Germline CDR1 is SEHNR and CDR2 is FQNEAQ (reference sequence). Trimming at V came to 5 bases and at J to 7 bases, leaving 8 bases not matched to a gene. This CDR3 is CASSLRTGVGEKLFF. CDR3 bases: TGTGCCAGCAGCCTTCGGACAGGGGTCGGTGAAAAACTGTTTTTT.

This chain joins TRBV10-3 and TRBJ1-2; maybe TRBD1 (5 bases). Germline CDR1 and CDR2: ENHRY and SYGVKD. CDR3 length: 14 residues. Trimming left V 7 bases short and J 2 bases short, with 14 bases between. CDR3 nucleotide sequence: TGTGCCATCAACCCGGGACTGTCAAACTATGGCTACACCTTC. It yields the protein CAINPGLSNYGYTF.

This sequence joins TRBV23-1 and TRBJ2-2, with 9 bases fitting TRBD1. TRBV23-1 is assigned to the ORF class and has an uncertain function. Trimming removed 4 bases from V and 6 bases from J; junction bases left unmatched: 12. The CDR3 is made up of 17 amino acids. The CDR3 reads CASSLPWDRETAGELFF. DNA of the CDR3: TGCGCCAGCAGTCTGCCTTGGGACAGGGAAACGGCCGGGGAGCTGTTTTTT.

The V call is TRBV19, the J call TRBJ2-2, with D perhaps matching TRBD2 (6 bases). Germline V lookup: CDR1 LNHDA, CDR2 SQIVND (reference sequence). The CDR3 is made up of 19 amino acids. Trimming stripped 3 bases from V and 4 bases from J, with 24 bases between. The CDR3 sequence: CASSIVKDWRDRGTGELFF. As DNA, the CDR3 is TGTGCCAGTAGTATTGTCAAGGATTGGCGGGACCGAGGCACCGGGGAGCTGTTTTTT.

The rearrangement uses TRBV19 and TRBJ1-4, with no clear D. CDR1 and CDR2 (germline): LNHDA, SQIVND (reference sequence). CDR3 length: 15 residues. V dropped 7 bases and J dropped 0 bases, with 12 bases sitting between them. The CDR3 coding sequence is TGTGCCAGTACCGACCGGCTTGCAACTAATGAAAAACTGTTTTTT. Amino acids: CASTDRLATNEKLFF.

The CDR3 DNA reads as TGTGCCAGCAGCGACGGGACAGGGGAATCACCCCTCCACTTT. Its protein is CASSDGTGESPLHF. V gene TRBV6-5 combines with J gene TRBJ1-6; TRBD1 matches at 10 bases. Trimming removed 6 bases from V and 10 bases from J; junction bases left unmatched: 6. Germline V gene lookup returns CDR1 MNHEY and CDR2 SVGAGI. The CDR3 is made up of 14 amino acids.

The V and J genes are TRBV5-4 and TRBJ1-2; TRBD1 matches 8 bases. The CDR3 loop spans 15 amino acids. The junction had 9 bases not matched to a gene; V was cut back by 1 base and J by 7 bases. In germline, CDR1 is SGHNT, CDR2 YYREEE (reference sequence). This chain's CDR3 is CASSLKGRGLGGYTF. The DNA of the CDR3 is TGTGCCAGCAGCTTGAAGGGCAGGGGGCTTGGTGGCTACACCTTC.

J is TRBJ1-1 and V is TRBV28, with 10 bases identical to TRBD1. The CDR3 is 16 amino acids. With 4 bases clipped from V and 1 base from J, the junction kept 6 bases outside the gene matches. Germline CDR1 is MDHEN and CDR2 is SYDVKM. The DNA of the CDR3 is TGTGCCAGCAGTTCCCCGGGACAGGGGTCGAACACTGAAGCTTTCTTT. Its translation is CASSSPGQGSNTEAFF.

The J gene is TRBJ2-5, the V gene TRBV5-1, with 11 nucleotides matching TRBD2. Trimming cost V 7 bases and J 4 bases; bases outside gene matches: 6. The CDR3 length is 14 residues. Germline V gene lookup returns CDR1 SGHRS and CDR2 YFSETQ. The CDR3 DNA follows: TGCGCCAGCGATAGCGGGGGGGCCCCAGAGACCCAGTACTTC. This sequence encodes CASDSGGAPETQYF.

The chain couples TRBV7-9 to TRBJ2-1, with 9 nucleotides matching TRBD2. Germline-derived CDR1 and CDR2 are SEHNR and FQNEAQ (reference sequence). V trimming: 5 bases; J trimming: 3 bases; junction bases outside the gene matches: 11. The CDR3 is made up of 17 amino acids. The CDR3 loop reads CASSQVKTSGDYNEQFF. DNA of the CDR3: TGTGCCAGCAGCCAGGTAAAGACTAGCGGAGACTACAATGAGCAGTTCTTC.

The chain has TRBV10-1 and TRBJ2-1; D may be TRBD1 (6 bases). Trimming took off 5 bases at V and 12 bases at J, with 17 bases between the two ends. CDR1 WNHNN and CDR2 SYGVQD come from the germline V gene (reference sequence). This CDR3 contains 13 residues. The CDR3 bases are TGCGCCAGCAGTTTCTCGACAGGTCTCCCGCAGTTCTTC. This translates into CASSFSTGLPQFF.

The chain links TRBV5-6 to TRBJ2-3; 10 nucleotides line up with TRBD2. The CDR3 extends over 15 amino acids. Germline loops: CDR1 SGHDT, CDR2 YYEEEE. The J segment lost 0 bases and the V segment lost 3 bases, leaving 1 base of the junction unmatched. The CDR3 loop is CASSWGLASTDTQYF. The CDR3 region has the DNA TGTGCCAGCAGCTGGGGACTAGCGAGCACAGATACGCAGTATTTT.

The chain combines TRBV5-6 with TRBJ2-7, with TRBD2 identical over 9 bases. The CDR3 covers 14 residues. Trimming took 3 bases from V and 6 from J; bases not matched to a gene: 7. In germline, CDR1 is SGHDT, CDR2 YYEEEE. The CDR3 DNA sequence: TGTGCCAGCAGCTCCGCCGGGACTAGCTTCGAGCAGTACTTC. Protein sequence: CASSSAGTSFEQYF.

The chain carries TRBV27 and TRBJ2-7, with 11 nucleotides matching TRBD1. CDR3 length: 15 residues. V lost 6 bases to trimming and J lost 0 bases; unmatched junction nucleotides: 4. CDR1 is MNHEY, CDR2 SMNVEV, per germline (reference sequence). CDR3 DNA: TGTGCCAGCAGGGGACAGGGGGTAAGCTCCTACGAGCAGTACTTC. Its translation is CASRGQGVSSYEQYF.

The genes are TRBV6-5 and TRBJ1-4; 7 nucleotides line up with TRBD1. CDR3 length: 13 residues. CDR1 is MNHEY and CDR2 is SVGAGI in the germline V gene. V was clipped by 5 bases and J by 8 bases; unmatched bases: 5. The CDR3 spells CASSPGQPEKLFF. In DNA, the CDR3 is TGTGCCAGCAGTCCGGGACAGCCCGAAAAACTGTTTTTT.

The J gene is TRBJ1-1, the V gene TRBV19, with D hard to call. Trimming cost V 3 bases and J 0 bases, with 11 bases left between them. Germline assignment: CDR1 LNHDA and CDR2 SQIVND (reference sequence). The CDR3 is made up of 15 amino acids. The CDR3 here is CASSMGDSLNTEAFF. The CDR3 coding sequence is TGTGCCAGTAGTATGGGTGATTCCCTGAACACTGAAGCTTTCTTT.